The T cell receptor beta chain under discussion was sequenced for a study of OX40 agonist ivuxolimab in advanced cancers. With respect to the entire study: Ivuxolimab was a fully human IgG2 agonistic monoclonal antibody targeting the costimulatory receptor OX40 (CD134). Intravenous ivuxolimab was administered to patients every 2 weeks at six dose levels: 0.01, 0.1, 0.3, 1.5, 3 and 10 mg/kg. Of the roughly 52 patients in dose escalation, 19 had hepatocellular carcinoma, some 15 had melanoma, 9 had renal cell carcinoma and 9 had head and neck cancer. The dose-escalation cohort was about 87% male with a mean age of roughly 60 years, ranging from about 23 to 85. Prior anti-PD-1, anti-PD-L1 or anti-CTLA-4 therapy was permitted, and 40% to 50% of dose-escalation patients had received checkpoint inhibitors. Partial responses were achieved by three dose-escalation patients, of whom one had hepatocellular carcinoma and two had cutaneous melanoma. The purpose of peripheral TCRbeta sequencing was to test whether ivuxolimab changed TCR sequence diversity and led to clonal T-cell expansion. The paper covers the monotherapy dose-escalation part of the phase I ivuxolimab trial, which included N of about 50 patients.

In this sample, this clone turned up once. Its antigen is currently not known. Within one base of it there is no much larger clone, and no base qualities were kept. On the study overall, not on this receptor specifically: In partial responders in the 0.1-3.0 mg/kg groups, normalized peripheral clonal expansion was found to be among the lowest, especially among CD8+ T cells. After ivuxolimab, expanded clones were on average more numerous among CD8+ T cells than among CD4+ T cells. At doses of 0.1 to 3.0 mg/kg, clonal expansion of both CD4+ and CD8+ blood T cells was observed from baseline to week 6. Low levels of normalized T-cell clonal expansion were also seen in some patients who did not respond. The antigen specificity of the peripheral T cells that underwent clonal expansion was not determined.

For sequencing of the TCRbeta CDR3 region, genomic DNA was extracted from the sorted cells. The immunoSEQ Assay was used for sequencing of TCRbeta CDR3 regions. This is the immuneACCESS table as TCRdb keeps it, with only in-frame sequences that have V and J called. A part of the clones is gone; compared with another copy, unresolved V genes explain less than half, and the rest is unexplained. The sample profile shows tens of thousands of clones; 85% to 90% of them were found once. The ten biggest clones cover about 5% of the sample. Patients with a history of autoimmune disease or receiving systemic immunosuppression were excluded from the trial. Peripheral blood for TCR sequencing was drawn from every dose cohort at baseline, at cycle 4 day 1 and at cycle 7 day 1. Samples were obtained from an open-label, multicenter, first-in-human phase I dose-escalation trial of ivuxolimab. Adults with locally advanced or metastatic melanoma, renal cell carcinoma, hepatocellular carcinoma or head and neck squamous cell carcinoma were enrolled in the trial. Before TCR sequencing, CD4+ T cells and CD8+ T cells were sorted from peripheral blood as separate populations.

V is pruned by 4 bases and J by 3 bases, leaving 7 bases of the junction without a gene match. From a lookup of the germline V gene, CDR1 and CDR2 are SQVTM and ANQGSEA. The CDR3 starts with the cysteine, ends with the phenylalanine, and has 14 residues. The retained sequence is limited to the CDR3, 42 bases, with the frame set at the first base. The TCR was taken from an adult with an advanced solid tumor such as melanoma, head and neck, liver or kidney cancer. Sequencing used CD4+ or CD8+ T cells sorted from blood, obtained in a trial of the OX40 agonist ivuxolimab. Recombination connected TRBV29-1 to TRBJ2-3; TRBD1 matches 7 bases in the middle. The CDR3 reads as follows: CSVAIGGATDTQYF. The DNA reads TGCAGCGTTGCCATAGGGGGCGCAACAGATACGCAGTATTTT.